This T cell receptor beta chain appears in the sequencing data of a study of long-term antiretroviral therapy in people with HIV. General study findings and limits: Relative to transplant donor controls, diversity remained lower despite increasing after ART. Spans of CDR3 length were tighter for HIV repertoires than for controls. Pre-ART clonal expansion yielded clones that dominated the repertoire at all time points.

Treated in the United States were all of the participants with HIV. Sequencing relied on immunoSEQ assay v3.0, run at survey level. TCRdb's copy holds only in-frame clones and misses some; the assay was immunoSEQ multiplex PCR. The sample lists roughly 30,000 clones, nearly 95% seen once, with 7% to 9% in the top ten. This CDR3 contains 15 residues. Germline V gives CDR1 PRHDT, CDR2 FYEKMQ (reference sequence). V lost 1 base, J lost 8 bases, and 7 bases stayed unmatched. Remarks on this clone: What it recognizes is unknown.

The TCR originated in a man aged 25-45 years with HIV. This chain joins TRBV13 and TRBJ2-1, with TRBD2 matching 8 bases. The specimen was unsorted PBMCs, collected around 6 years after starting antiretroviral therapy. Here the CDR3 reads CASSLVISGNYEQFF. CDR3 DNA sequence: TGTGCCAGCAGCTTAGTTATTAGCGGGAACTATGAGCAGTTCTTC.